The 18 T cell receptor beta chains below were found in one sample sequenced in a study of T cell responses to AZD1222 COVID-19 vaccine. The protocol was immunoSEQ multiplex PCR, while the TCRdb copy is restricted to in-frame clones and leaves out a portion. The data hold some 58,000 clones, with approximately 80% observed a single time. Sample: peripheral blood, taken 28 days after the second AZD1222 dose. These receptor sequences come from an adult who received the AZD1222 COVID-19 vaccine.

CDR3 in amino acids: CASSYSRREWGYEQYF. Here the CDR3 DNA reads TGTGCCAGCAGTTACTCGAGGAGGGAATGGGGTTACGAGCAGTACTTC. The gene calls are TRBV6-2 or TRBV6-3 and TRBJ2-7, with D possibly TRBD2 on 6 matching bases. The CDR3 extends over 16 amino acids. Between the trimmed V and J ends, which lost 0 bases and 4 bases, there was a span of 16 bases. In germline, CDR1 is MNHEY, CDR2 SVGEGT.

J is TRBJ2-5 and V is TRBV21-1; TRBD1, as called in the table, went unchecked against the DNA. TRBV21-1 is designated a pseudogene. This CDR3 region has 21 residues. The CDR3 DNA reads TGTGCCAGCAGCAATAACGGTGCCAAGAGTCCGGGACAGGGGGTCACGGAGACCCAGTACTTC. As protein: CASSNNGAKSPGQGVTETQYF.

V gene TRBV25-1 combines with J gene TRBJ1-5; D remains ambiguous. Trimming shortened V by 2 bases and J by 2 bases, and 4 bases separated the two germline ends. In germline, CDR1 is MGHDK, CDR2 SYGVNS. The CDR3 runs to 13 residues. CDR3 region: CASSEHGNQPQHF. CDR3 in DNA: TGTGCCAGCAGTGAACATGGCAATCAGCCCCAGCATTTT.

This chain links TRBV6-2 or TRBV6-3 with TRBJ2-5, with unresolved D. Germline values: CDR1 MNHEY, CDR2 SVGEGT. This CDR3 is 15 amino acids long. Trimming took off 2 bases at V and 10 bases at J, with 20 bases between the two ends. CDR3 in DNA: TGTGCCAGCAGTTACGAGAAGATGCCAAGAAAAGGCCAGTACTTC. It translates to CASSYEKMPRKGQYF.

This chain links TRBV10-2 with TRBJ1-3; a weak D match, TRBD1 (6 bases). With 0 bases removed from V and 4 bases from J, the gap between germline ends came to 16 bases. CDR3 length: 17 amino acids. Looked up from germline, CDR1 is WSHSY and CDR2 is SAAADI. CDR3 amino acids: CASSESVGGANGNTIYF. Here the CDR3 DNA reads TGCGCCAGCAGTGAGTCGGTCGGGGGGGCGAACGGAAACACCATATATTTT.

The chain couples TRBV5-4 to TRBJ1-4; D not resolved. The germline CDR1 and CDR2 sequences are SGHNT and YYREEE (reference sequence). The CDR3 contains 17 residues. Trimming cost V 3 bases and J 0 bases, with 15 bases left between them. CDR3 residues: CASSYAVGSATNEKLFF. The CDR3 nucleotides are TGTGCCAGCAGCTACGCAGTCGGTTCAGCAACTAATGAAAAACTGTTTTTT.

For the CDR3, the DNA is TGTGCCAGCAGCTCGGGACAGGGGGCTTCACCCCTCCACTTT. Protein: CASSSGQGASPLHF. The chain recombines TRBV7-2 with TRBJ1-6; the match to TRBD1 covers 12 bases. CDR1 and CDR2 from the germline V gene are SGHTA and FQGNSA. Trimming at V came to 4 bases and at J to 9 bases, leaving 1 base not matched to a gene. The CDR3 has 14 residues.

This chain links TRBV28 with TRBJ2-7; D unresolved. The V and J ends lost 7 bases and 4 bases respectively, with 8 bases between them. This CDR3 has 11 residues. Germline V gives CDR1 MDHEN, CDR2 SYDVKM. CDR3 DNA sequence: TGTGCCAGCAACAATGGGTACGAGCAGTACTTC. Translation gives CASNNGYEQYF. Looking up the rest from reference TRBV28 and TRBJ2-7 gives the full variable domain: DVKVTQSSRYLVKRTGEKVFLECVQDMDHENMFWYRQDPGLGLRLIYFSYDVKMKEKGDIPEGYSVSREKKERFSLILESASTNQTSMYLCASNNGYEQYFGPGTRLTVT.

The gene calls are TRBV11-2 and TRBJ2-3; D gene ambiguous. The CDR3 extends over 12 amino acids. Germline lookup yields CDR1 SGHAT and CDR2 FQNNGV. Trimming shortened V by 5 bases and J by 6 bases, and 9 bases separated the two germline ends. The CDR3 bases are TGTGCCAGCAGCCACGCGAGGGATACGCAGTATTTT. Amino acid sequence: CASSHARDTQYF.

The chain combines TRBV12-3 or TRBV12-4 with TRBJ1-1, with 7 bases identical to TRBD1. V lost 5 bases to trimming and J lost 7 bases; unmatched junction nucleotides: 7. The CDR3 runs to 13 residues. CDR3 sequence reads: CASSLTGLGEAFF. CDR3 in DNA: TGTGCCAGCAGTCTGACAGGGCTGGGTGAAGCTTTCTTT.

This clone was seen once. CDR3 nucleotide sequence: TGTGCCAGCAGCCGAGGCGGGGGGGCCGTGGATACGCAGTATTTT. Residues: CASSRGGGAVDTQYF. J is TRBJ2-3 and V is TRBV3-1 (or the pseudogene TRBV3-2), with 9 bases aligning to TRBD2. In germline, CDR1 is LGHDT, CDR2 YNNKEL (reference sequence). This CDR3 spans 15 amino acids. After removal of 4 bases from V and 6 bases from J, the junction contained 8 bases not matched to a gene.

This sequence joins TRBV5-1 and TRBJ1-2, with D perhaps TRBD1 (5 bases). The CDR3 is made up of 16 amino acids. The germline V and J ends were trimmed by 5 bases and 0 bases, with 17 bases remaining between them. Looked up from germline, CDR1 is SGHRS and CDR2 is YFSETQ. The CDR3 protein is CASSRLNSGSNYGYTF. In DNA form, the CDR3 reads TGCGCCAGCAGTCGACTGAATTCAGGGTCTAACTATGGCTACACCTTC.

This clone was seen only a few times. This chain joins TRBV2 and TRBJ1-2; D gene ambiguous. CDR1 and CDR2 (germline): SNHLY, FYNNEI. V was pared by 4 bases and J by 2 bases, with 8 bases between. The CDR3 is 13 amino acids. Here the CDR3 DNA reads TGTGCCAGCAGTGTCACAGAGAACTATGGCTACACCTTC. Protein sequence: CASSVTENYGYTF.

The chain is built from TRBV4-2 and TRBJ2-5, with D tentatively TRBD2 (5 bases). CDR3 size: 14 residues. With 0 bases removed from V and 7 bases from J, the gap between germline ends came to 12 bases. Germline V gene sequence: CDR1 LGHNA, CDR2 YNFKEQ. As DNA, the CDR3 is TGTGCCAGCAGCCAAGACTGGCGGGCGGGGACCCAGTACTTC. Translating gives CASSQDWRAGTQYF.

This clone was seen a few times. This chain connects TRBV5-4 to TRBJ2-3; the match to TRBD2 covers 7 bases. Per germline, CDR1 SGHNT and CDR2 YYREEE (reference sequence). The J segment lost 1 base and the V segment lost 0 bases, leaving 2 bases of the junction unmatched. This CDR3 spans 15 amino acids. The CDR3 sequence is CASSLASGGTDTQYF. The CDR3, as DNA: TGTGCCAGCAGCTTGGCGAGCGGGGGCACAGATACGCAGTATTTT.

CDR3 sequence: CASSFGMRGGRWDTGELFF. CDR3 nucleotides: TGTGCCAGCAGCTTTGGGATGCGGGGGGGCCGATGGGACACCGGGGAGCTGTTTTTT. This chain uses TRBV7-8 with TRBJ2-2; 9 bases match TRBD2. With V trimmed by 3 bases and J by 3 bases, 14 bases remained unmatched. Germline V gene data show CDR1 as SGHVS and CDR2 as FQNEAQ. The CDR3 extends over 19 amino acids.

The V gene is TRBV7-9, the J gene TRBJ1-4; 8 bases align to TRBD1. V lost 1 base and J lost 3; bases outside the gene matches: 7. Per germline, CDR1 SEHNR and CDR2 FQNEAQ (reference sequence). This CDR3 spans 17 amino acids. CDR3 amino acids: CASSLVGTGGSNEKLFF. The CDR3 bases are TGTGCCAGCAGCTTAGTAGGGACAGGAGGCTCTAATGAAAAACTGTTTTTT. The variable domain in full, completed from reference TRBV7-9 and TRBJ1-4, reads DTGVSQNPRHKITKRGQNVTFRCDPISEHNRLYWYRQTLGQGPEFLTYFQNEAQLEKSRLLSDRFSAERPKGSFSTLEIQRTEQGDSAMYLCASSLVGTGGSNEKLFFGSGTQLSVL.

The V gene is TRBV7-2, the J gene TRBJ2-7; TRBD1 aligns across 7 bases. Per germline, CDR1 SGHTA and CDR2 FQGNSA. CDR3 size: 13 residues. The junction had 7 bases not matched to a gene; V was cut back by 5 bases and J by 6 bases. DNA of the CDR3: TGTGCCAGCAGCAGGGGGCGGAACGGCGAGCAGTACTTC. Translating it yields CASSRGRNGEQYF.